This TCR beta chain was sequenced in a study of blood T cell repertoires in COVID-19. The germline V gene encodes CDR1 SGHTA and CDR2 FQGNSA. The CDR3 totals 15 residues. The V and J ends lost 5 bases and 0 bases respectively, with 11 bases between them. Measured with immunoSEQ multiplex PCR; TCRdb has only the in-frame clones, and not every one. The data show fewer than 350,000 clones, with about nine tenths seen just once and 9.5% held by the top ten. This clone has a handful of counts. The receptor comes from a woman aged 40 to 50 who had recovered from COVID-19. The material sequenced was PBMCs or T cells enriched from blood (not recorded which). V and J are TRBV7-2 and TRBJ2-1; maybe TRBD2 (5 bases). The CDR3 DNA reads TGTGCCAGCAGCAGCCGACGGGACTCCTACAATGAGCAGTTCTTC. It codes for CASSSRRDSYNEQFF.